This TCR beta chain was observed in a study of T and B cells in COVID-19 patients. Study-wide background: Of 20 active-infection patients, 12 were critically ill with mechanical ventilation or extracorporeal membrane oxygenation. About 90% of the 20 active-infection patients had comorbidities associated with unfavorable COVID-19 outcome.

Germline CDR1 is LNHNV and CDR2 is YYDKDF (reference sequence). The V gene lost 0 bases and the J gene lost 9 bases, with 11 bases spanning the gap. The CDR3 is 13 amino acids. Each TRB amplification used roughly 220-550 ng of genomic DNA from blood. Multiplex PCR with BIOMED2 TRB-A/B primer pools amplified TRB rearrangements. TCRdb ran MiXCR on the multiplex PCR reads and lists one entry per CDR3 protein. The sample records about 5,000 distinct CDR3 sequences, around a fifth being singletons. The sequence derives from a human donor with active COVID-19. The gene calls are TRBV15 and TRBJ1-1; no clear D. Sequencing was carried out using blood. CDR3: CATSRDLKIKAFF. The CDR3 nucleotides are TGTGCCACCAGCAGAGATCTCAAGATTAAAGCTTTCTTT. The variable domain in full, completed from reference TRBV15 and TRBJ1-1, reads DAMVIQNPRYQVTQFGKPVTLSCSQTLNHNVMYWYQQKSSQAPKLLFHYYDKDFNNEADTPDNFQSRRPNTSFCFLDIRSPGLGDTAMYLCATSRDLKIKAFFGQGTRLTVV.